Presented here are 7 T cell receptor beta chains from one specimen sequenced in a study of OX40 agonist ivuxolimab in advanced cancers. Produced via immunoSEQ multiplex PCR; TCRdb's table is partial and in-frame only. The profile shows some 80,000 clones, 87% of them singletons. The material was CD4+ or CD8+ T cells sorted from blood, obtained in a trial of the OX40 agonist ivuxolimab. The receptors come from an adult with an advanced solid tumor such as melanoma, head and neck, liver or kidney cancer.

CDR3 in amino acids: CASTPGTYSEQFF. The CDR3 DNA is TGTGCCAGCACACCAGGGACCTACTCTGAGCAGTTCTTC. This chain joins TRBV2 and TRBJ2-1, with D perhaps given as TRBD1 or TRBD2 (5 bases each). The CDR3 is made up of 13 amino acids. Germline V lookup: CDR1 SNHLY, CDR2 FYNNEI. The V end was cut by 7 bases, the J end by 9 bases, with 16 bases between.

V usage is TRBV4-1 and J usage is TRBJ2-5; 11 nucleotides line up with TRBD1. The CDR3 has 15 residues. V shed 4 bases and J 4 bases; nucleotides not matched to a gene: 5. The germline gives CDR1 MGHRA, CDR2 YSYEKL. For the CDR3, the DNA is TGCGCCAGCAGCCCACCGGGACAGGGGGGAGAGACCCAGTACTTC. Translated: CASSPPGQGGETQYF.

The rearrangement links TRBV6-5 to TRBJ2-7; 7 nucleotides agree with TRBD2. The V gene end was trimmed by 7 bases and the J gene end by 1 base; junction bases not matched to a gene: 7. CDR3 length: 14 amino acids. CDR1 is MNHEY, CDR2 SVGAGI, per germline. CDR3 in DNA: TGTGCCAGCAACCCGGGACTACTATCCTACGAGCAGTACGTC. It yields the protein CASNPGLLSYEQYV.

The V gene is TRBV7-2, the J gene TRBJ1-2; D possibly corresponds to TRBD1 (6 bases). This CDR3 contains 15 residues. The V gene's germline CDR1 is SGHTA and CDR2 FQGNSA. The V end was cut by 1 base, the J end by 5 bases, with 14 bases between. Here the CDR3 reads CASSLVSSGEYGYTF. CDR3 coding DNA: TGTGCCAGCAGCTTAGTGTCCTCAGGGGAGTATGGCTACACCTTC.

V gene TRBV6-1 combines with J gene TRBJ2-5, with 7 bases aligning to TRBD2. The V gene end was trimmed by 6 bases and the J gene end by 5 bases; junction bases not matched to a gene: 3. The CDR3 length is 12 residues. CDR1 and CDR2 from the germline V gene are MNHNS and SASEGT. CDR3 amino acids: CASRGGSETQYF. Here the CDR3 DNA reads TGTGCCAGCAGGGGAGGGTCGGAGACCCAGTACTTC.

This clone was found a few times. The chain uses TRBV2 and TRBJ1-1; tentatively, D is TRBD1 (6 bases). The V end lost 3 bases, the J end lost 7 bases, and 9 bases lay between the germline ends. Germline V CDR1 and CDR2: SNHLY, FYNNEI. The CDR3 covers 12 residues. The CDR3 sequence: CASSDRQVEAFF. CDR3 in DNA: TGTGCCAGCAGTGATCGACAGGTTGAAGCTTTCTTT.

The chain combines TRBV7-2 with TRBJ2-1; 10 nucleotides line up with TRBD2. This CDR3 has 15 amino acids. Germline trimming cut 1 base from V and 8 bases from J; bases unmatched to any gene: 5. Germline assignment: CDR1 SGHTA and CDR2 FQGNSA. DNA for the CDR3: TGTGCCAGCAGCTTAGTAGTAGCGGGGGGTTATGAGCAGTTCTTC. Translated, it gives CASSLVVAGGYEQFF.